A few counts support the clone carrying this TCR beta chain. The antigen is not known. Amplification used 60 Vbeta primers and 13 Jbeta primers. In the source study's methods: Tens of millions of unique TCR beta chains, 9 million to 11 million shared, were counted in a later analysis. Clones were read by immunoSEQ multiplex PCR, and TCRdb kept only the in-frame ones, dropping some. V, J and clone size were drawn from that table, and D and trimming were deduced from the DNA. The repertoire holds 100,000 to 150,000 clones, with around three quarters as singletons. This specimen belongs to a study of cytomegalovirus exposure and HLA in healthy donors. The CDR3 is 18 amino acids. Per the germline V gene, CDR1 is LNHNV and CDR2 is YYDKDF (reference sequence). Between the trimmed V and J ends, which lost 8 bases and 0 bases, there was a span of 23 bases. The study's findings and limits: CMV serostatus was the only immune exposure information that was available. In vitro, three CMV-associated chains proved specific for CMV antigens. Certain sequence variants were highly shared and formed a cluster, and this cluster was likely a sequencing artifact.

What was sequenced was PBMCs. The receptor was isolated from a woman aged 35 to 49 in good health and CMV-seronegative. The chain is built from TRBV15 and TRBJ2-1; possibly TRBD2 for D (7 bases). The CDR3: CATSGGLAEKSSYNEQFF. CDR3 bases: TGTGCCACCTCTGGGGGGCTAGCGGAAAAGAGCTCCTACAATGAGCAGTTCTTC.